One and the same sample provided the 5 T cell receptor beta chains below, sequenced in a study of CD8+ T cells in alopecia areata. Reverse transcription of extracted RNA yielded cDNA, which provided the sequencing template. TCRdb's copy holds only in-frame clones and misses some; the assay was immunoSEQ multiplex PCR. The table includes more than 110,000 clones, roughly 50% detected once. The sequenced sample was CD4+ T cells sorted from blood, obtained at week 0. The receptors stem from a human donor with alopecia areata.

The V and J genes are TRBV5-1 and TRBJ1-5, with a weak D call TRBD1 (5 bases). Trimming cost V 1 base and J 3 bases, with 11 bases left between them. CDR3 length: 15 amino acids. Germline V lookup: CDR1 SGHRS, CDR2 YFSETQ. CDR3 bases: TGCGCCAGCAGCTTGAACTGGGGGAACAATCAGCCCCAGCATTTT. This encodes CASSLNWGNNQPQHF.

CDR3 sequence reads: CASSLWSEQYF. The CDR3 nucleotides are TGTGCCAGCAGCTTATGGAGCGAGCAGTACTTC. V gene TRBV5-6 combines with J gene TRBJ2-7; no clear D. The germline V gene has CDR1 SGHDT and CDR2 YYEEEE. Between the trimmed V and J ends, which lost 2 bases and 6 bases, there was a span of 6 bases. The CDR3 runs 11 residues.

The chain employs TRBV29-1 and TRBJ2-2, with a tentative D call TRBD1 (6 bases). The CDR3 has 13 amino acids. Germline CDR1 and CDR2: SQVTM and ANQGSEA. Trimming pared 7 bases from V and 2 bases from J, leaving 11 bases between. Here the CDR3 DNA reads TGCAGCGCCGGGACAAGAAACACCGGGGAGCTGTTTTTT. Protein: CSAGTRNTGELFF.

This sequence joins TRBV2 and TRBJ2-3, with D maybe TRBD2 (5 bases). V was cut by 0 bases and J by 8 bases, with 12 bases left in between. The germline gives CDR1 SNHLY, CDR2 FYNNEI. The CDR3 spans 14 residues. The CDR3 spells CASSEATGSGTQYF. CDR3 sequence (DNA): TGTGCCAGCAGTGAAGCTACGGGAAGCGGTACGCAGTATTTT. Full variable domain (rest looked up from reference TRBV2 and TRBJ2-3): EPEVTQTPSHQVTQMGQEVILRCVPISNHLYFYWYRQILGQKVEFLVSFYNNEISEKSEIFDDQFSVERPDGSNFTLKIRSTKLEDSAMYFCASSEATGSGTQYFGPGTRLTVL.

This clone appeared a single time. This CDR3 is also generated by other DNA sequences in the sample. CDR3: CASSYDRSYEQYF. The CDR3 DNA reads as TGTGCCAGCAGTTATGACAGGTCCTACGAGCAGTACTTC. The chain links TRBV6-5 to TRBJ2-7; TRBD1 is a possible D gene (6 bases). From germline, CDR1 is MNHEY and CDR2 SVGAGI. V was trimmed by 3 bases and J by 1 base, leaving 7 bases between them. This CDR3 has 13 amino acids.